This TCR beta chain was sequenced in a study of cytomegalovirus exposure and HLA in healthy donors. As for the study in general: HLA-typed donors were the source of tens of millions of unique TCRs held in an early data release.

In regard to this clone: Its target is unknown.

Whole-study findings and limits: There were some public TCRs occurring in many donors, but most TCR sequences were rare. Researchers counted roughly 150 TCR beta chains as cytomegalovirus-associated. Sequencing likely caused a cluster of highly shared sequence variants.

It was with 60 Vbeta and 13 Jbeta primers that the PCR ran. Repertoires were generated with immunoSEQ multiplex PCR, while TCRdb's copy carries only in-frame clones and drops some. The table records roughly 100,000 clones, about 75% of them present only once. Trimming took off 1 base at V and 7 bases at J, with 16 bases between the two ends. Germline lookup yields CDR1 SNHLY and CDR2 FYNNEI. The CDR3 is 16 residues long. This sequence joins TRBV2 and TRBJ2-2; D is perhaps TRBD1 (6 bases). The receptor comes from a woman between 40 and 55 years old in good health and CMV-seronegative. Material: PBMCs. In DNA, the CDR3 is TGTGCCAGCAGTGAAGAGGGGGTGGGACGAGTCGGGGAGCTGTTTTTT. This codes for CASSEEGVGRVGELFF.